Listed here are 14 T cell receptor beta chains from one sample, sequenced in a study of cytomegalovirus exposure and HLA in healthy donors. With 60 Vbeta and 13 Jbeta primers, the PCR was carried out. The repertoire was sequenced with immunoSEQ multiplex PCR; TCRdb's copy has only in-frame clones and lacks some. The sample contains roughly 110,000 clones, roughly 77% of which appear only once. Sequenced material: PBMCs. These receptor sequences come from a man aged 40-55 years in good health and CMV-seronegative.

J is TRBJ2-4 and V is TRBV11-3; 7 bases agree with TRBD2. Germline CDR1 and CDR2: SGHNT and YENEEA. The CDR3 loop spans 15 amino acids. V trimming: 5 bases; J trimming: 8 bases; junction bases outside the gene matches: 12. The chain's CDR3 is CASSRTGQGRDIQYF. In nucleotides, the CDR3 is TGTGCCAGCAGCCGTACCGGACAAGGGAGGGACATTCAGTACTTC.

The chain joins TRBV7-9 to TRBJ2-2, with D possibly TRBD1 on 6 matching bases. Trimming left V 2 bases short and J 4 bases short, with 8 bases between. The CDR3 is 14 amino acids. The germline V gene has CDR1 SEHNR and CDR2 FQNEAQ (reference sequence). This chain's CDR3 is CASSLTGSTGELFF. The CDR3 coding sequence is TGTGCCAGCAGCTTAACAGGGAGCACCGGGGAGCTGTTTTTT.

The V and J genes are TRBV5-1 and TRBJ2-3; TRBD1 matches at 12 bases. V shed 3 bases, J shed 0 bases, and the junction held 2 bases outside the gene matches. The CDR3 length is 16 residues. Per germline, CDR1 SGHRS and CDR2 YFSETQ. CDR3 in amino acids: CASSSGQGASTDTQYF. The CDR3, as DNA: TGCGCCAGCAGCTCGGGACAGGGGGCGAGCACAGATACGCAGTATTTT.

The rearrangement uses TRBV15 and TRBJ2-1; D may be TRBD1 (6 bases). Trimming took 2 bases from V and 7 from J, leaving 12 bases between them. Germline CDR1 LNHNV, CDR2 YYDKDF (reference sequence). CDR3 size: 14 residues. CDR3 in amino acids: CATSRQGWRNEQFF. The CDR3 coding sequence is TGTGCCACCAGCAGACAGGGGTGGCGGAATGAGCAGTTCTTC. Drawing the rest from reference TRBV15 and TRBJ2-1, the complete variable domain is DAMVIQNPRYQVTQFGKPVTLSCSQTLNHNVMYWYQQKSSQAPKLLFHYYDKDFNNEADTPDNFQSRRPNTSFCFLDIRSPGLGDTAMYLCATSRQGWRNEQFFGPGTRLTVL.

The CDR3 reads CASSMTGGYRTDTQYF. The CDR3 region has the DNA TGTGCCAGTAGTATGACAGGGGGTTACCGCACAGATACGCAGTATTTT. V gene TRBV19 combines with J gene TRBJ2-3; 9 bases match TRBD1. The V gene end was trimmed by 3 bases and the J gene end by 1 base; junction bases not matched to a gene: 5. The germline V gene has CDR1 LNHDA and CDR2 SQIVND (reference sequence). The CDR3 totals 16 residues.

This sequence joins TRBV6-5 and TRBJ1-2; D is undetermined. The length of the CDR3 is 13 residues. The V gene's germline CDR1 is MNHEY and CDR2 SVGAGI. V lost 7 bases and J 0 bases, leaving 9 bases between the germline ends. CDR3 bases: TGTGCCAGCACAAGCGGGACTAACTATGGCTACACCTTC. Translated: CASTSGTNYGYTF.

The CDR3 sequence: CASSFRGGIVETQYF. CDR3 nucleotides: TGTGCCAGCAGCTTCCGGGGGGGAATAGTAGAGACCCAGTACTTC. This chain joins TRBV5-5 and TRBJ2-5; 8 nucleotides agree with TRBD2. CDR3 length: 15 amino acids. J gave up 4 bases and V 2 bases, and 7 bases lay outside the gene matches. CDR1 and CDR2 (germline): SGHKS, YYEKEE (reference sequence).

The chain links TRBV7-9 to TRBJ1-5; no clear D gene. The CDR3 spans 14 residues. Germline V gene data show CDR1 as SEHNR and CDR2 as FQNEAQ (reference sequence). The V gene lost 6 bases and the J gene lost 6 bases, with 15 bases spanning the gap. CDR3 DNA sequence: TGTGCCAGCAGACAGACATCAGGTAGTCAGCCCCAGCATTTT. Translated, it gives CASRQTSGSQPQHF.

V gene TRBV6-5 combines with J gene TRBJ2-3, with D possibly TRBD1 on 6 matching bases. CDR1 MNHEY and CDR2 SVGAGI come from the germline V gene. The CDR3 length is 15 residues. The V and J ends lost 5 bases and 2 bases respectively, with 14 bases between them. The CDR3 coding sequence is TGTGCCAGCAGTCGTCAACAGGGATTCACAGATACGCAGTATTTT. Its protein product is CASSRQQGFTDTQYF.

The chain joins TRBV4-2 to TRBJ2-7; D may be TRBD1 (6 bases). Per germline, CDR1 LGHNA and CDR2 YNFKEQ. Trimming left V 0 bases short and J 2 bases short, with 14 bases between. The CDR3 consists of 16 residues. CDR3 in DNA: TGTGCCAGCAGCCAAGAACCAGGAGGACAGCCCTACGAGCAGTACTTC. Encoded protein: CASSQEPGGQPYEQYF.

The CDR3 DNA is TGTGCCAGCAGCCCGATTGGACGGGCAGGGACTGAAGCTTTCTTT. It specifies CASSPIGRAGTEAFF. The rearrangement links TRBV9 to TRBJ1-1; tentatively, D is TRBD1 (5 bases). CDR3 size: 15 residues. V shed 4 bases and J shed 5 bases, with 18 bases lying between them. Germline V gene sequence: CDR1 SGDLS, CDR2 YYNGEE.

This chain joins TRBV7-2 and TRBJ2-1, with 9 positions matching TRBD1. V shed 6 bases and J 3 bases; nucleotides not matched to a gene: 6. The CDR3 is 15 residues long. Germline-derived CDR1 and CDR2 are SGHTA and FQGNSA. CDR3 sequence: CASSYGTGSYNEQFF. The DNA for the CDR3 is TGTGCCAGCAGTTATGGGACAGGGAGCTACAATGAGCAGTTCTTC.

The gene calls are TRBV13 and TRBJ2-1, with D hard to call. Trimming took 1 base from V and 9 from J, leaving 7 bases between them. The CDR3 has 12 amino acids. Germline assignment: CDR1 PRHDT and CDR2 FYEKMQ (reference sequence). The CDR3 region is CASSLEKREQFF. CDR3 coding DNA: TGTGCCAGCAGCTTAGAAAAGCGTGAGCAGTTCTTC.

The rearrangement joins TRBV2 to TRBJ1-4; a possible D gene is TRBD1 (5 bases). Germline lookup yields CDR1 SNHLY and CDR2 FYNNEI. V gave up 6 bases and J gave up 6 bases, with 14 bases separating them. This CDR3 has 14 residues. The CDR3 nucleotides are TGTGCCAGCAGGGGGGGACGGAATCATGAAAAACTGTTTTTT. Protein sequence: CASRGGRNHEKLFF.